These T cell receptor beta chains were read from a single sample in a study of identical twins. TCRdb called the 5' RACE reads again in MiXCR, with one record for every CDR3 protein. The table shows some 1,600,000 distinct CDR3 sequences, with around 33% occurring only once. Sequenced input: cord blood. The receptors were sampled from a newborn girl in good health. Both conserved end residues are part of each CDR3. The D gene is left open where the match is weak. Clone size is stated in some rows and not others, as once, few, many or a class when expanded.

size,V,D,J,CDR3,DNA
.,TRBV2,.,TRBJ2-7,CASSVGQQYF,TGTGCCAGCAGTGTGGGACAGCAGTACTTC
.,TRBV12-3/TRBV12-4,TRBD1,TRBJ1-6,CASSFGPRDRSNSPLHF,TGTGCCAGCAGTTTCGGCCCTCGGGACAGATCTAATTCACCCCTCCACTTT
few,TRBV30,.,TRBJ2-4,CAWAGWDISAKNIQYF,TGTGCCTGGGCGGGATGGGACATCAGCGCCAAAAACATTCAGTACTTC
.,TRBV7-9,.,TRBJ2-2,CASSLYVAGELFF,TGTGCCAGCAGCTTGTATGTCGCCGGGGAGCTGTTTTTT
.,TRBV5-1,.,TRBJ2-5,CASSSFTSEDRGRETQYF,TGCGCCAGCAGCTCGTTTACCAGCGAGGATAGGGGCAGGGAGACCCAGTACTTC
.,TRBV3-1,TRBD2,TRBJ2-1,CAGSQRTSGAYNEQFF,TGTGCCGGCAGCCAACGGACTAGCGGGGCATACAATGAGCAGTTCTTC
.,TRBV7-9,.,TRBJ2-3,CASSNPVVDTQYF,TGTGCCAGCAGTAACCCCGTGGTCGATACGCAGTATTTT
.,TRBV12-3/TRBV12-4,TRBD1,TRBJ2-7,CASSRPRTGNYEQYF,TGTGCCAGCAGCCGCCCCCGGACAGGGAACTACGAGCAGTACTTC
.,TRBV27,.,TRBJ1-2,CASSLGMGANYGYTF,TGTGCCAGCAGTTTGGGTATGGGGGCAAACTATGGCTACACCTTC
.,TRBV9,.,TRBJ2-1,CASSVGLPYNEQFF,TGTGCCAGCAGCGTAGGACTCCCTTACAATGAGCAGTTCTTC
.,TRBV24-1,TRBD2,TRBJ2-1,CATSDWTSGRPSSYNEQFF,TGTGCCACCAGTGATTGGACTAGCGGGAGGCCCAGCTCCTACAATGAGCAGTTCTTC
.,TRBV11-2,.,TRBJ2-5,CASSPWLGGQETQYF,TGTGCCAGCAGCCCCTGGCTAGGAGGTCAAGAGACCCAGTACTTC
few,TRBV27,.,TRBJ2-7,CASSLSTKALGGDEQYF,TGTGCCAGCAGTTTATCGACCAAGGCCCTCGGTGGAGATGAGCAGTACTTC
few,TRBV29-1,.,TRBJ2-7,CSVEDRSSAYEQYF,TGCAGCGTTGAAGATCGGTCTAGCGCCTACGAGCAGTACTTC
few,TRBV7-2,.,TRBJ1-5,CASSLARASNQPQHF,TGTGCCAGCAGCTTAGCCAGAGCTAGCAATCAGCCCCAGCATTTT
few,TRBV27,.,TRBJ2-7,CASSLVAQRSSYEQYF,TGTGCCAGCAGTTTAGTCGCACAGAGGAGCTCCTACGAGCAGTACTTC
.,TRBV30,.,TRBJ1-2,CAWSVNWGFNYGYTF,TGTGCCTGGAGTGTAAACTGGGGGTTTAACTATGGCTACACCTTC
.,TRBV7-2,.,TRBJ2-1,CASSLALRHSYNEQFF,TGTGCCAGCAGCTTAGCCCTGCGACACTCCTACAATGAGCAGTTCTTC
few,TRBV10-3,TRBD2,TRBJ2-3,CAISDWTSGRGTDTQYF,TGTGCCATCAGTGACTGGACTAGCGGGAGAGGGACAGATACGCAGTATTTT
.,TRBV11-2,TRBD1,TRBJ1-2,CASRDLQGKVGYTF,TGTGCCAGCAGGGATTTACAGGGGAAAGTGGGCTACACCTTC
.,TRBV20-1,.,TRBJ2-7,CSPIITYEQYF,TGCAGTCCTATTATTACCTACGAGCAGTACTTC
few,TRBV20-1,.,TRBJ1-2,CSARQGFNYGYTF,TGCAGTGCTAGACAGGGTTTTAACTATGGCTACACCTTC
few,TRBV20-1,TRBD2,TRBJ2-7,CSARTLAGRFYEQYF,TGCAGTGCCAGGACTCTAGCGGGGAGATTCTACGAGCAGTACTTC
many,TRBV10-3,TRBD1,TRBJ1-2,CAIRQGDGYTF,TGTGCCATCAGACAGGGGGATGGCTACACCTTC
few,TRBV9,TRBD1,TRBJ2-7,CASSVDPAGGYAIYEQYF,TGTGCCAGCAGCGTAGACCCAGCAGGGGGCTACGCAATTTACGAGCAGTACTTC